The present T cell receptor (beta chain) was sequenced within a study of cytomegalovirus exposure and HLA in healthy donors. Turning to the study itself: Researchers found that roughly 77% of 350 to 500 genotyped donors fell within the Caucasian-associated ancestry cluster. Study-level points and caveats: After further analysis at a later stage, around 17,000 TCR beta sequences were associated with HLA alleles at 0.05 false discovery rate. In a later analysis, HLA-C alleles had the fewest associated TCRs, DRB1 alleles the most.

This clone has a single count. The antigen remains unidentified. CDR1 and CDR2 (germline): LGHNT, FRNRAP. This CDR3 comprises 14 residues. After removal of 5 bases from V and 2 bases from J, the junction contained 4 bases not matched to a gene. 60 Vbeta and 13 Jbeta primers were used in PCR. Original processing notes: An analysis that came later counted 70 million to 100 million unique TCR beta chains, roughly 11 million shared. Sequencing was performed with immunoSEQ multiplex PCR; in TCRdb, only in-frame clones are kept and a portion is missing. That table supplies the V and J calls and clone size; D and trimming were determined from the DNA. The sample has 70,000 to 95,000 clones, 65% to 80% seen once.

This chain links TRBV12-5 with TRBJ2-7; TRBD1 aligns across 9 bases. The specimen was PBMCs. This clonotype was sampled from a man younger than 40 in good health and CMV-seropositive. The CDR3 region is CASGTGGPPYEQYF. The CDR3 region has the DNA TGTGCTAGTGGTACAGGGGGCCCCCCCTACGAGCAGTACTTC.